A selection of T cell receptor beta chains follows, all from one sample in a study of blood T cell repertoires in COVID-19. Some clones are missing from TCRdb's copy, which holds only in-frame ones; the method was immunoSEQ multiplex PCR. The table has some 260,000 clones, roughly 90% seen once. Material: peripheral blood. These TCRs come from a woman aged 30 to 39 with acute or convalescent COVID-19. The conserved cysteine and the conserved F or W are not part of the CDR3 here. Where a row states a size, it is once, few, many or the class of an expanded clone; other rows omit it.

J,V,size,CDR3
TRBJ2-2,TRBV5-1,.,ASSPRRSSGELF
TRBJ1-1,TRBV25-1,few,ASSEKDRVSTEAF
TRBJ2-7,TRBV19,few,ASSPSGRSHEQY
TRBJ1-1,TRBV5-1,.,ASSLEDIMTTEAF
TRBJ2-5,TRBV30,.,AWSVTGWGETQY
TRBJ2-1,TRBV9,.,ASSGSRSGSQF
TRBJ1-1,TRBV4-3,.,ASSRSRDSNTEAF
TRBJ2-5,TRBV18,.,ASSPRVGGQETQY
TRBJ2-1,TRBV7-2,.,ASSLSGLGHNEQF
TRBJ2-2,TRBV5-1,.,ASSLAGAPNTGELF
TRBJ2-5,TRBV30,.,AWSGDSTETQY
TRBJ2-1,TRBV7-7,.,ASSATGTGGPNEQF
TRBJ2-2,TRBV7-8,.,ASSLLAGGTGELF
TRBJ2-2,TRBV19,many,ASYPGTVNTGELF
TRBJ1-4,TRBV7-9,.,ASSPPGGREKLF
TRBJ2-7,TRBV19,few,ASSPTGGFEQY
TRBJ2-1,TRBV19,.,ASSIRGSSYNEQF
TRBJ2-5,TRBV6-2/TRBV6-3,.,ASSYSYRGALPLQETQY
TRBJ2-5,TRBV19,.,ASSIGNQETQY
TRBJ2-2,TRBV11-3,.,ASSSTGGPTGELF
TRBJ1-5,TRBV6-6,.,ASTNEGAGQPQH
TRBJ2-7,TRBV5-1,.,ASSLSLDEQY
TRBJ2-7,TRBV30,.,AWSRSGYEQY
TRBJ2-2,TRBV6-2/TRBV6-3,.,ASSYRTSGTNTGELF
TRBJ1-2,TRBV5-4,.,ASSARQINYGYT
TRBJ1-4,TRBV9,.,ASSVGTGLGANEKLF
TRBJ2-3,TRBV7-2,.,ASSSQGGYTDTQY
TRBJ2-6,TRBV6-5,few,ASSHSGANVLT
TRBJ1-4,TRBV11-2,.,ASSLGLRTANEKLF
TRBJ2-2,TRBV10-3,.,AISSGNTGELF
TRBJ2-3,TRBV19,.,ASSIVSGRFTDTQY
TRBJ2-7,TRBV27,.,ASSPRGFRDEQY
TRBJ1-4,TRBV18,.,ASSLGRQASNGEVF
TRBJ1-1,TRBV12-3/TRBV12-4,.,ASSRDTNTEAF
TRBJ1-1,TRBV6-6,.,ASRGDTLNTEAF
TRBJ2-3,TRBV27,many,ASKVSGGGTDTQY
TRBJ2-1,TRBV7-9,.,ASSTPGLGEGEQF
TRBJ2-5,TRBV19,.,ASSIVGQTQETQY
TRBJ1-6,TRBV5-6,.,ASSFGTVGSPLH
TRBJ1-5,TRBV27,.,ASSLWGQVSNQPQH
TRBJ1-1,TRBV19,.,ASSIAQGARNTEAF
TRBJ2-3,TRBV6-5,.,ASSPRADTQY
TRBJ2-1,TRBV3-1/TRBV3-2,few,ASSQARGRASTYNEQF
TRBJ1-4,TRBV12-5,.,ASGSQGAGEKLF
TRBJ2-1,TRBV21-1,.,ASSKLRTSGYYNEQF
TRBJ2-1,TRBV6-5,.,ASRLLQRAGYEQF
TRBJ1-4,TRBV13,.,ASSLGRRNNEKLF
TRBJ2-7,TRBV30,.,AWNPGQGEQY
TRBJ1-2,TRBV5-1,.,ASSSGPGYT
TRBJ2-7,TRBV5-1,.,ASSLAGVYEQY